The clone carrying this TCR beta chain was seen a few times. Its antigen is unknown. This entry belongs to a study of cytomegalovirus exposure and HLA in healthy donors. Study-wide findings and caveats: More clonal expansion characterized HLA-associated TCR beta chains than equally common others in a later analysis.

Germline loops: CDR1 ENHRY, CDR2 SYGVKD. The CDR3 runs 13 residues. V shed 3 bases, J shed 6 bases, and the junction held 5 bases outside the gene matches. Primers for the PCR totalled 60 Vbeta and 13 Jbeta. Only in-frame clones appear in the TCRdb table, and some are missing; sequencing was by immunoSEQ multiplex PCR. The data contain roughly 90,000 clones, 75% to 85% of them seen just once; the ten biggest clones take up 3% to 3.5%. The TCR comes from a man under 40 in good health and CMV-seropositive. V and J are TRBV10-3 and TRBJ2-7; 7 bases map to TRBD1. The sequencing sample was made of PBMCs. CDR3 protein: CAISDGTVLEQYF. The CDR3 bases are TGTGCCATCAGTGACGGGACAGTACTCGAGCAGTACTTC.